One sample yielded the 27 T cell receptor beta chains listed below, sequenced in a study of T cells in Graves' hyperthyroidism and ophthalmopathy. Researchers took RNA transcripts and amplified the TCR beta CDR3 regions from them. First-round RT-PCR of the TCR CDR3 relied on the HTBI primer set. In TCRdb, the multiplex PCR reads were re-called with MiXCR into one record per CDR3 protein. The table records hundreds of thousands of distinct CDR3 sequences, over 12% of them present only once. Sequenced: blood. These receptor sequences come from a man aged 18 to 29 with Graves' ophthalmopathy.

This clonotype showed up just a few times. The chain joins TRBV5-8 to TRBJ2-7; 8 positions agree with TRBD2. CDR1 is SGHTS and CDR2 is YDEGEE in the germline V gene. The CDR3 has 16 residues. V was clipped by 4 bases and J by 1 base; unmatched bases: 10. CDR3 DNA: TGTGCCAGCAGCCCCCTCAGGAGCGGGGGATCCTACGAGCAGTACTTC. As protein: CASSPLRSGGSYEQYF.

In this sample, this clonotype turned up many times. The chain carries TRBV5-1 and TRBJ2-5; D may be TRBD1 or TRBD2 (5 bases each). Trimming took 3 bases from V and 5 from J, leaving 17 bases between them. Germline V gene data show CDR1 as SGHRS and CDR2 as YFSETQ. The CDR3 runs 15 residues. Here the CDR3 reads CASSSGTPNGETQYF. The CDR3 DNA is TGCGCCAGCAGCTCCGGGACCCCCAACGGGGAGACCCAGTACTTC.

In this sample, this clonotype turned up many times. V is TRBV6-1 and J is TRBJ2-3; D gene ambiguous. The V and J ends lost 5 bases and 1 base respectively, with 10 bases between them. Germline CDR1 and CDR2: MNHNS and SASEGT. This CDR3 is 14 amino acids long. CDR3 protein: CASSFIHGTDTQYF. The CDR3 DNA follows: TGTGCCAGCAGTTTTATCCACGGCACAGATACGCAGTATTTT.

This clonotype was counted ten times or more. V and J are TRBV24-1 and TRBJ2-1; possible D gene TRBD2, 5 bases. Germline V lookup: CDR1 KGHDR, CDR2 SFDVKD. The length of the CDR3 is 15 residues. V was cut by 2 bases and J by 6 bases, with 13 bases left in between. The CDR3 is CATSDSRGTGNEQFF. The CDR3 nucleotides are TGTGCCACCAGTGATTCCCGGGGTACCGGCAATGAGCAGTTCTTC.

This clonotype was detected a few times. The V gene is TRBV11-3, the J gene TRBJ1-4; D gene ambiguous. V was clipped by 1 base and J by 0 bases, with 15 bases between them. The CDR3 totals 18 residues. CDR1 and CDR2 from the germline V gene are SGHNT and YENEEA. The CDR3 region has the DNA TGTGCCAGCAGCTTAGGGCTGACAAGCAAAACAACTAATGAAAAACTGTTTTTT. Its translation: CASSLGLTSKTTNEKLFF.

This clonotype appeared many times. In DNA form, the CDR3 reads TGTGCCAGCGGAGTTCTTGGCGGGGAAAACCAAGAGACCCAGTACTTC. This codes for CASGVLGGENQETQYF. This chain links TRBV7-9 with TRBJ2-5, with a tentative D call TRBD2 (6 bases). V shed 8 bases and J shed 0 bases, with 19 bases lying between them. The CDR3 has 16 amino acids. The germline V gene encodes CDR1 SEHNR and CDR2 FQNEAQ (reference sequence).

This clonotype has more than one count but fewer than ten. The CDR3 spells CATSGGPGDTQYF. CDR3 in DNA: TGTGCCACCAGTGGGGGGCCGGGGGATACGCAGTATTTT. The chain recombines TRBV24-1 with TRBJ2-3, with D possibly TRBD1 on 6 matching bases. CDR1 and CDR2 from the germline V gene are KGHDR and SFDVKD. The CDR3 runs to 13 residues. Trimming stripped 5 bases from V and 6 bases from J, with 11 bases between.

This clonotype was observed a few times. The rearrangement joins TRBV30 to TRBJ2-3, with D perhaps matching TRBD2 (6 bases). Per germline, CDR1 GTSNPN and CDR2 SVGIG (reference sequence). CDR3 length: 17 residues. The chain's CDR3 is CAFSTRFLGGLRRTQYF. The CDR3 DNA reads TGTGCTTTCTCGACGAGATTTCTCGGGGGATTAAGGCGAACGCAGTATTTT.

This clonotype has ten or more counts. This chain uses TRBV7-2 with TRBJ2-4; TRBD2 aligns across 8 bases. This CDR3 is built from 15 residues. The V and J ends lost 2 bases and 6 bases, in that order; junction bases with no gene match: 6. CDR1 and CDR2 (germline): SGHTA, FQGNSA. DNA for the CDR3: TGTGCCAGCAGCTTATTGGGGCTAGCGGGAAACATTCAGTACTTC. Its translation: CASSLLGLAGNIQYF.

This clonotype was recorded at least ten times. V is TRBV7-9 and J is TRBJ1-1, with D perhaps matching TRBD1 (5 bases). This CDR3 is built from 15 residues. Looked up from germline, CDR1 is SEHNR and CDR2 is FQNEAQ (reference sequence). V was clipped by 5 bases and J by 0 bases, with 13 bases between them. The CDR3 DNA is TGTGCCAGCAGCCAGGCGGAGGGGATGAACACTGAAGCTTTCTTT. It encodes CASSQAEGMNTEAFF.

The genes are TRBV12-3 or TRBV12-4 and TRBJ1-1; the match to TRBD1 covers 8 bases. There are 11 residues in the CDR3. V trimming: 5 bases; J trimming: 10 bases; junction bases outside the gene matches: 3. CDR3 nucleotide sequence: TGTGCCAGCAGTATAGGACAGGGAGCTTTCTTT. The encoded protein is CASSIGQGAFF.

This clonotype appeared many times. This chain connects TRBV28 to TRBJ2-3, with a possible D match to TRBD2 (6 bases). This CDR3 has 17 amino acids. Germline loops: CDR1 MDHEN, CDR2 SYDVKM. V was shortened by 0 bases and J by 0 bases, with 13 bases between the two germline ends. The DNA for the CDR3 is TGTGCCAGCAGTTTATGGGAGGGCTCCTCTAGCACAGATACGCAGTATTTT. The encoded protein is CASSLWEGSSSTDTQYF.

This sequence joins TRBV5-1 and TRBJ2-7; TRBD1 aligns across 11 bases. The germline CDR1 and CDR2 sequences are SGHRS and YFSETQ. CDR3 length: 15 residues. Trimming at V came to 1 base and at J to 6 bases, leaving 6 bases not matched to a gene. CDR3 nucleotide sequence: TGCGCCAGCAGCTTGACGGGACAGGGGGGCGCCGAGCAGTACTTC. This translates into CASSLTGQGGAEQYF.

In this sample, this clonotype turned up many times. The chain links TRBV7-3 to TRBJ1-1, with D unclear. Germline lookup yields CDR1 SGHTA and CDR2 FQGTGA. The CDR3 length is 13 residues. V lost 3 bases, J lost 3 bases, and 8 bases lay in between. The CDR3 is CASSFGEDTEAFF. The CDR3 DNA sequence: TGTGCCAGCAGCTTTGGGGAGGACACTGAAGCTTTCTTT.

This clonotype was counted ten times or more. The chain has TRBV24-1 and TRBJ2-5, with 7 bases identical to TRBD1. Germline CDR1 KGHDR, CDR2 SFDVKD. The CDR3 extends over 15 amino acids. The junction had 5 bases not matched to a gene; V was cut back by 4 bases and J by 1 base. The CDR3 sequence is CATSDTTGAQETQYF. The CDR3 coding sequence is TGTGCCACCAGTGACACCACAGGGGCCCAAGAGACCCAGTACTTC.

The V and J genes are TRBV5-1 and TRBJ1-2; possible D gene TRBD1, 6 bases. This CDR3 has 18 amino acids. CDR1 and CDR2 (germline): SGHRS, YFSETQ. Trimming stripped 0 bases from V and 4 bases from J, with 22 bases between. In DNA, the CDR3 is TGCGCCAGCAGCTTGGTTCACAGGGACGTTCTATTCTCCTATGGCTACACCTTC. It translates to CASSLVHRDVLFSYGYTF.

This clonotype was recorded only once. This is likely a read error, given that the CDR3 carries no conserved phenylalanine or tryptophan at its end. This chain joins TRBV20-1 and TRBJ2-1; D is perhaps TRBD2 (6 bases). Trimming removed 5 bases at V and 1 base at J, with 21 bases between. The CDR3 has 17 residues. Looked up from germline, CDR1 is DFQATT and CDR2 is SNEGSKA (reference sequence). The CDR3 region is CSAHGGTSGYSYNEQFS. The CDR3 bases are TGCAGTGCTCATGGGGGGACCAGCGGATATTCCTACAATGAGCAGTTCTCC.

The chain carries TRBV10-1 and TRBJ2-5; 15 bases fit TRBD2. The CDR3 runs 15 residues. Trimming cost V 6 bases and J 5 bases; bases outside gene matches: 4. CDR1 WNHNN and CDR2 SYGVQD come from the germline V gene (reference sequence). CDR3 coding DNA: TGCGCCAGCAGCGGGACTAGCGGGGGGATCGAGACCCAGTACTTC. It translates to CASSGTSGGIETQYF.

This clonotype was recorded many times. The chain recombines TRBV3-1 with TRBJ2-7; D is ambiguous. This CDR3 contains 15 residues. Per the germline V gene, CDR1 is LGHDT and CDR2 is YNNKEL (reference sequence). Deletions cut 3 bases from V and 2 bases from J, with 14 bases between. The chain's CDR3 is CASSQAPLTTYEQYF. For the CDR3, the DNA is TGTGCCAGCAGCCAGGCGCCGCTGACGACCTACGAGCAGTACTTC.

This clonotype was detected many times. The chain combines TRBV4-1 with TRBJ2-1; TRBD2 is a possible D gene (6 bases). Germline V lookup: CDR1 MGHRA, CDR2 YSYEKL. V was pared by 1 base and J by 0 bases, with 7 bases between. This CDR3 is 15 amino acids long. CDR3 in amino acids: CASSQGRDSYNEQFF. The CDR3 DNA reads TGCGCCAGCAGCCAAGGGAGGGACTCCTACAATGAGCAGTTCTTC.

This clonotype was counted at least ten times. This chain's CDR3 is CASSLRQGLDYGYTF. CDR3 nucleotide sequence: TGTGCCAGCAGCTTACGGCAGGGGCTGGACTATGGCTACACCTTC. The chain employs TRBV7-9 and TRBJ1-2; TRBD1 might be the D (6 bases). Germline CDR1 reads SEHNR; CDR2 reads FQNEAQ (reference sequence). The CDR3 runs to 15 residues. Trimming removed 2 bases from V and 3 bases from J, with 13 bases in between. The complete variable domain, with remaining parts taken from reference TRBV7-9 and TRBJ1-2, reads DTGVSQNPRHKITKRGQNVTFRCDPISEHNRLYWYRQTLGQGPEFLTYFQNEAQLEKSRLLSDRFSAERPKGSFSTLEIQRTEQGDSAMYLCASSLRQGLDYGYTFGSGTRLTVV.

V and J are TRBV24-1 and TRBJ1-5; a weak D match, TRBD1 (6 bases). CDR1 KGHDR and CDR2 SFDVKD come from the germline V gene. V lost 3 bases to trimming and J lost 0 bases, with 14 bases between them. The CDR3 sequence is 17 residues long. In DNA form, the CDR3 reads TGTGCCACCAGTGATGCTCCCGGGACATATAGCAATCAGCCCCAGCATTTT. Protein: CATSDAPGTYSNQPQHF.

The chain combines TRBV19 with TRBJ1-5; D is undetermined. Trimming took 7 bases from V and 4 from J, leaving 17 bases between them. This CDR3 region has 15 residues. Germline values: CDR1 LNHDA, CDR2 SQIVND (reference sequence). CDR3 protein: CASINLEVGNQPQHF. The CDR3 DNA reads as TGTGCCAGTATCAATCTTGAGGTTGGGAATCAGCCCCAGCATTTT.

The chain joins TRBV27 to TRBJ1-1; 7 positions agree with TRBD1. The CDR3 spans 16 residues. J lost 1 base, V lost 3 bases, and 8 bases had no gene match. The germline V gene has CDR1 MNHEY and CDR2 SMNVEV (reference sequence). The CDR3 reads CASSFQRQGKNTEAFF. In nucleotides, the CDR3 is TGTGCCAGCAGTTTTCAACGACAGGGCAAGAACACTGAAGCTTTCTTT.

The rearrangement joins TRBV2 to TRBJ2-3; D is possibly TRBD2 (5 bases). Germline V lookup: CDR1 SNHLY, CDR2 FYNNEI. This CDR3 region has 15 residues. The V end lost 2 bases, the J end lost 3 bases, and 12 bases lay between the germline ends. CDR3 DNA: TGTGCCAGCAGTGAATCACGGACTGTAACAGATACGCAGTATTTT. The encoded protein is CASSESRTVTDTQYF.

This clonotype was counted many times. The V and J genes are TRBV6-1 and TRBJ2-7, with 12 bases that match TRBD1. The CDR3 is made up of 16 amino acids. Germline V lookup: CDR1 MNHNS, CDR2 SASEGT. With 5 bases clipped from V and 3 bases from J, the junction kept 8 bases outside the gene matches. Here the CDR3 reads CASSRGTGGFFYEQYF. The CDR3 DNA reads TGTGCCAGCAGTCGTGGGACAGGGGGCTTTTTCTACGAGCAGTACTTC.

This clonotype was picked up a small number of times. The rearrangement joins TRBV4-1 to TRBJ2-7; D ambiguous. The germline gives CDR1 MGHRA, CDR2 YSYEKL. CDR3 length: 14 residues. V was pared by 0 bases and J by 6 bases, with 12 bases between. This CDR3 is CASSQDPGSPEQYF. The CDR3 nucleotides are TGCGCCAGCAGCCAAGATCCAGGCTCCCCCGAGCAGTACTTC.